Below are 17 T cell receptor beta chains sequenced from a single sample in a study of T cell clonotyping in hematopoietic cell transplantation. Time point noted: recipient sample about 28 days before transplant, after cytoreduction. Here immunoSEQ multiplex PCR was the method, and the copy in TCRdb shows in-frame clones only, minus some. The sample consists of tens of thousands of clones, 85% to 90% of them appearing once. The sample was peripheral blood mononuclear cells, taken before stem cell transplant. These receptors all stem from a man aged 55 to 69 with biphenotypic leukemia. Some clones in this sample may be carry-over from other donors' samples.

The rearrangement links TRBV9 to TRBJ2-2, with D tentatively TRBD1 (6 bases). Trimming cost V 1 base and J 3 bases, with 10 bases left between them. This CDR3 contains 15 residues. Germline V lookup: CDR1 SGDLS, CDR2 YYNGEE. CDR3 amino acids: CASSVWTEDTGELFF. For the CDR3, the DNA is TGTGCCAGCAGCGTATGGACAGAAGACACCGGGGAGCTGTTTTTT.

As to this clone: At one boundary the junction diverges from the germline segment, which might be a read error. The CDR3, as DNA: TGTGCTAGCAGCTATACGGTGAACACTGAAGCTTTCTTT. Residues: CASSYTVNTEAFF. The J gene is TRBJ1-1, the V gene TRBV7-7, with D hard to call. Germline CDR1 SSHAT, CDR2 FNYEAQ (reference sequence). The CDR3 has 13 residues.

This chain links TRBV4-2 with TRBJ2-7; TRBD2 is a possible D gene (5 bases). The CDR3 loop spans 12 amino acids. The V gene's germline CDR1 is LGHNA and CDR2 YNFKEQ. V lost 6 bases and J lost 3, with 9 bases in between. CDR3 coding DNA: TGTGCCAGCAGTCACGCGGGCTACGAGCAGTACTTC. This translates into CASSHAGYEQYF.

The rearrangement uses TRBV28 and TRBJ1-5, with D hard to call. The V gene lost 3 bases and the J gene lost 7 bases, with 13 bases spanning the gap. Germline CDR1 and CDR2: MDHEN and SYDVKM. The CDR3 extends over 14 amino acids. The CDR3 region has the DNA TGTGCCAGCAGTTTCACGGCAGATCGACAGCCCCAGCATTTT. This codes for CASSFTADRQPQHF. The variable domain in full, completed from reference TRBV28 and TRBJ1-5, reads DVKVTQSSRYLVKRTGEKVFLECVQDMDHENMFWYRQDPGLGLRLIYFSYDVKMKEKGDIPEGYSVSREKKERFSLILESASTNQTSMYLCASSFTADRQPQHFGDGTRLSIL.

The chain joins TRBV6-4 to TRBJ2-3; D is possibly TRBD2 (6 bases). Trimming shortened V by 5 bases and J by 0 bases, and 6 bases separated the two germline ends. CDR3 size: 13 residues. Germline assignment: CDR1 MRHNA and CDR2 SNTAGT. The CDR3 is CASSSGSTDTQYF. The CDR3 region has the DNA TGTGCCAGCAGTAGCGGGAGCACAGATACGCAGTATTTT.

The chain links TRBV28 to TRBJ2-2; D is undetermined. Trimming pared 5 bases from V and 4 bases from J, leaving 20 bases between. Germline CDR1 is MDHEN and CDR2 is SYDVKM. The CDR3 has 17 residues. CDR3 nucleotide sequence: TGTGCCAGCAGTCCCCCCCCTAGATTCCGTGGCACCGGGGAGCTGTTTTTT. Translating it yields CASSPPPRFRGTGELFF. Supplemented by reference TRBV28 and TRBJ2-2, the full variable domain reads DVKVTQSSRYLVKRTGEKVFLECVQDMDHENMFWYRQDPGLGLRLIYFSYDVKMKEKGDIPEGYSVSREKKERFSLILESASTNQTSMYLCASSPPPRFRGTGELFFGEGSRLTVL.

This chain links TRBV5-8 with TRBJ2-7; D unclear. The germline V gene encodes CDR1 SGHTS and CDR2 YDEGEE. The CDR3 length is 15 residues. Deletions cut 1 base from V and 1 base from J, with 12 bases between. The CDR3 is CASSLYPAVSYEQYF. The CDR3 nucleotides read TGTGCCAGCAGCTTGTACCCGGCGGTTTCCTACGAGCAGTACTTC.

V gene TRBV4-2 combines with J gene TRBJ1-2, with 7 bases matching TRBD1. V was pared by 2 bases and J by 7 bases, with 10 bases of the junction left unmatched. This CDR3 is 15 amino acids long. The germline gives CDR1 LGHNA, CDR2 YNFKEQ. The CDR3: CASSQTRGALGGYTF. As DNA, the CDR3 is TGTGCCAGCAGCCAAACCAGGGGGGCGCTAGGTGGCTACACCTTC.

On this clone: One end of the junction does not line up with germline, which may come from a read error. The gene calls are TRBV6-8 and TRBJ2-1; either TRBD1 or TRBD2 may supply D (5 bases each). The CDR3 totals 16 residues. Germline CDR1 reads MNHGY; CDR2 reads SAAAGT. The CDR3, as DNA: TGTGCCAGCAGTTATGGTGGGACCCGCTCCGACAATGAGCAGTTCTTC. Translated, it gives CASSYGGTRSDNEQFF.

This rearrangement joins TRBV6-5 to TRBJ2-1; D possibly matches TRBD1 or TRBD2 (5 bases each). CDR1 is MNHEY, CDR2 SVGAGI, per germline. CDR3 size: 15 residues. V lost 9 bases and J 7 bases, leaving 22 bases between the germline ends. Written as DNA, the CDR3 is TGTGCCAGACACGGGGCCCGGCTGTGGTCGAATGAGCAGTTCTTC. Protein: CARHGARLWSNEQFF.

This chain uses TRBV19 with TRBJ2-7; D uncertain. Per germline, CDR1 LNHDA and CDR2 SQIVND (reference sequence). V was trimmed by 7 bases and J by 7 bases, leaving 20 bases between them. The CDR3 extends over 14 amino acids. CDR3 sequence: CASKVAVESREQYF. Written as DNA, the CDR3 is TGTGCCAGTAAGGTCGCAGTTGAGTCTCGAGAGCAGTACTTC.

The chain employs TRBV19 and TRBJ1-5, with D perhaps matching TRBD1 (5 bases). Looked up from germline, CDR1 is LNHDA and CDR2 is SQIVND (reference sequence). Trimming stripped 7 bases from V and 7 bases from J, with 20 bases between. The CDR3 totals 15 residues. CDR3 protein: CASTLRDGGNQPQHF. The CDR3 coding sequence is TGTGCCAGTACCCTCAGGGACGGGGGTAACCAGCCCCAGCATTTT.

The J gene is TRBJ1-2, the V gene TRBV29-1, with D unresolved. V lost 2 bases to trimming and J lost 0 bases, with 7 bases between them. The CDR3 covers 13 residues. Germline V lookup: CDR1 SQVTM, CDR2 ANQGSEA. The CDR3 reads CSVERGSNYGYTF. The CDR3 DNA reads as TGCAGCGTTGAACGGGGATCTAACTATGGCTACACCTTC.

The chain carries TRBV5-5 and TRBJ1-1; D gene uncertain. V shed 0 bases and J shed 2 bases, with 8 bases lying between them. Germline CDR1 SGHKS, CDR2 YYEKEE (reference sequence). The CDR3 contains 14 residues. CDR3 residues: CASSLVVGNTEAFF. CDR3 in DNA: TGTGCCAGCAGCTTGGTAGTGGGCAACACTGAAGCTTTCTTT.

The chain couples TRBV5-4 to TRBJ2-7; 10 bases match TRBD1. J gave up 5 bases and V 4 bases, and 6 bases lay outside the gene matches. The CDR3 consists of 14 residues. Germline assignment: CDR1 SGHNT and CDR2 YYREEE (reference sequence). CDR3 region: CASSRDRGVNEQYF. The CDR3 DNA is TGTGCCAGCAGCCGGGACAGGGGTGTGAACGAGCAGTACTTC.

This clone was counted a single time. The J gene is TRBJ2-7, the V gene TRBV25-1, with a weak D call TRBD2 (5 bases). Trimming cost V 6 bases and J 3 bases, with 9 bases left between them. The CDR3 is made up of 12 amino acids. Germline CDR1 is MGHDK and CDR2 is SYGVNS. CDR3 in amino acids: CASRGSYYEQYF. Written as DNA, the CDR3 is TGTGCCAGCAGGGGGAGCTACTACGAGCAGTACTTC.

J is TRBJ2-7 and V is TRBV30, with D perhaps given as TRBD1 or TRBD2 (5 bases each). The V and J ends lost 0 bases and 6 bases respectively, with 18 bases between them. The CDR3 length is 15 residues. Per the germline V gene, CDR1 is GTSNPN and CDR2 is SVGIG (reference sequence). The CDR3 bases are TGTGCCTGGAGTGTAAGGGGACGGGTTTTCGGCGAGCAGTACTTC. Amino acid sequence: CAWSVRGRVFGEQYF.